These 27 T cell receptor beta chains came from one sample sequenced in a study of T cell changes during pregnancy in multiple sclerosis. The protocol was immunoSEQ multiplex PCR, while the TCRdb copy is restricted to in-frame clones and leaves out a portion. The sample yields about 59,000 clones, about 94% seen once. The specimen comprised CD8+ T cells from peripheral blood mononuclear cells, sampled after pregnancy. These receptors all stem from a female donor with multiple sclerosis, enrolled in a pregnancy study.

CDR3 region: CASRVNPTESYEQYF. In DNA, the CDR3 is TGTGCCAGTAGGGTAAACCCCACAGAAAGCTACGAGCAGTACTTC. This sequence joins TRBV19 and TRBJ2-7, with no clear D. The CDR3 spans 15 residues. Germline V gene data show CDR1 as LNHDA and CDR2 as SQIVND (reference sequence). Trimming left V 6 bases short and J 3 bases short, with 18 bases between.

This chain connects TRBV28 to TRBJ2-7; TRBD1 aligns across 12 bases. The germline gives CDR1 MDHEN, CDR2 SYDVKM. The CDR3 runs to 13 residues. With V trimmed by 6 bases and J by 5 bases, 2 bases remained unmatched. The CDR3 nucleotides are TGTGCCAGCAGGGGACAGGGGGCTAACGAGCAGTACTTC. Translating gives CASRGQGANEQYF.

The chain has TRBV13 and TRBJ2-5, with D perhaps TRBD2 (5 bases). Trimming took off 4 bases at V and 6 bases at J, with 12 bases between the two ends. Germline values: CDR1 PRHDT, CDR2 FYEKMQ (reference sequence). The CDR3 has 13 amino acids. The CDR3 DNA follows: TGTGCCAGCAGCTCCGCCAGCGGAAAGACCCAGTACTTC. It is translated as CASSSASGKTQYF.

The chain couples TRBV5-1 to TRBJ2-1; 8 nucleotides align to TRBD2. CDR3 length: 12 residues. The germline V gene encodes CDR1 SGHRS and CDR2 YFSETQ. The CDR3 DNA reads TGCGCGACGCGGGAGGAAGGCGATGAGCAGTTCTTC. As protein: CATREEGDEQFF.

This chain connects TRBV19 to TRBJ2-1, with 11 bases aligning to TRBD1. V lost 3 bases and J lost 3; bases outside the gene matches: 1. The CDR3 loop spans 15 amino acids. Germline V gives CDR1 LNHDA, CDR2 SQIVND (reference sequence). The DNA for the CDR3 is TGTGCCAGTAGTATCGGGACAGGGGGCTACAATGAGCAGTTCTTC. This gives the protein CASSIGTGGYNEQFF.

The sample holds one count of this clone. Here the CDR3 DNA reads TGCGCCAGCAGCACTGGACTAGCGGGAGGTGGTTGGAACGAGCAGTACTTC. Translating it yields CASSTGLAGGGWNEQYF. V and J are TRBV5-1 and TRBJ2-7, with 14 bases aligning to TRBD2. Trimming cost V 4 bases and J 5 bases; bases outside gene matches: 11. The V gene's germline CDR1 is SGHRS and CDR2 YFSETQ. This CDR3 is built from 17 residues.

The chain has TRBV27 and TRBJ1-2; a weak D match, TRBD1 (5 bases). Germline V gene lookup returns CDR1 MNHEY and CDR2 SMNVEV (reference sequence). CDR3 size: 14 residues. Trimming took 5 bases from V and 2 from J, leaving 12 bases between them. CDR3 nucleotides: TGTGCCAGCAGTCTCGCGGGACGGAACTATGGCTACACCTTC. Protein: CASSLAGRNYGYTF.

This clone was detected once. The chain joins TRBV2 to TRBJ2-5; 7 nucleotides agree with TRBD2. The CDR3 runs to 15 residues. After removal of 6 bases from V and 2 bases from J, the junction contained 9 bases not matched to a gene. The germline CDR1 and CDR2 sequences are SNHLY and FYNNEI. This CDR3 is CASRRPSGTQETQYF. The CDR3 region has the DNA TGTGCCAGCAGACGTCCGAGCGGGACTCAAGAGACCCAGTACTTC.

This CDR3 reads CASSLRSAQGNPYNEQFF. The CDR3 DNA sequence: TGTGCCAGCAGCTTAAGGTCGGCTCAGGGAAACCCCTACAATGAGCAGTTCTTC. The genes are TRBV7-9 and TRBJ2-1; D may be TRBD1 (5 bases). The CDR3 loop spans 18 amino acids. Trimming took 2 bases from V and 2 from J, leaving 19 bases between them. In germline, CDR1 is SEHNR, CDR2 FQNEAQ (reference sequence).

This chain joins TRBV25-1 and TRBJ2-7; a possible D gene is TRBD1 (5 bases). Per germline, CDR1 MGHDK and CDR2 SYGVNS. The V end was cut by 5 bases, the J end by 2 bases, with 10 bases between. The CDR3 contains 13 residues. The CDR3 loop is CASSRQFTYEQYF. In nucleotides, the CDR3 is TGTGCCAGCAGTAGACAGTTTACCTACGAGCAGTACTTC.

This clone is classed as medium-sized. The V call is TRBV27, the J call TRBJ2-1; 9 positions match TRBD2. Losses at the gene ends were 8 bases for V and 3 bases for J; bases not matched to a gene: 5. Germline CDR1 and CDR2: MNHEY and SMNVEV (reference sequence). This CDR3 contains 14 residues. The CDR3 spells CASRSGRFYNEQFF. DNA of the CDR3: TGTGCCAGCCGCAGCGGGAGGTTCTACAATGAGCAGTTCTTC.

In DNA, the CDR3 is TGTGCCAGTAGTATAGGACAGTATGTCTACGAGCAGTACTTC. Protein: CASSIGQYVYEQYF. The rearrangement uses TRBV19 and TRBJ2-7, with D possibly being TRBD1 (5 bases). This CDR3 has 14 amino acids. The germline V gene encodes CDR1 LNHDA and CDR2 SQIVND (reference sequence). Trimming shortened V by 1 base and J by 3 bases, and 10 bases separated the two germline ends.

The chain joins TRBV15 to TRBJ2-1; maybe TRBD2 (5 bases). The CDR3 has 16 amino acids. The germline V gene has CDR1 LNHNV and CDR2 YYDKDF (reference sequence). Trimming removed 7 bases from V and 0 bases from J, with 16 bases in between. The CDR3 region is CATKDSRQSSYNEQFF. Written as DNA, the CDR3 is TGTGCCACCAAGGACTCTCGCCAGAGCTCCTACAATGAGCAGTTCTTC.

This chain's CDR3 is CASSLGTSGPYEQYF. The DNA for the CDR3 is TGTGCCAGCAGCCTAGGGACTAGCGGGCCCTACGAGCAGTACTTC. The chain carries TRBV5-8 and TRBJ2-7, with TRBD2 identical over 12 bases. Germline CDR1 reads SGHTS; CDR2 reads YDEGEE. The CDR3 has 15 amino acids. V lost 4 bases to trimming and J lost 2 bases; unmatched junction nucleotides: 4.

The rearrangement uses TRBV27 and TRBJ2-7, with D maybe TRBD1 (6 bases). Between the trimmed V and J ends, which lost 8 bases and 3 bases, there was a span of 14 bases. This CDR3 has 13 residues. Per germline, CDR1 MNHEY and CDR2 SMNVEV (reference sequence). In DNA, the CDR3 is TGTGCCAGCGGCAAGGGCAGGGGCTACGAGCAGTACTTC. Translated: CASGKGRGYEQYF.

The J gene is TRBJ1-2, the V gene TRBV5-6; 10 bases line up with TRBD1. This CDR3 spans 16 amino acids. The germline V gene encodes CDR1 SGHDT and CDR2 YYEEEE. V lost 4 bases and J lost 6; bases outside the gene matches: 12. CDR3 DNA: TGTGCCAGCAGCAGTTCCGGGACAGGGGTGAAGGATGGCTACACCTTC. It encodes CASSSSGTGVKDGYTF.

The chain couples TRBV27 to TRBJ1-1, with a tentative D call TRBD1 (5 bases). This CDR3 is built from 14 residues. Germline V gene sequence: CDR1 MNHEY, CDR2 SMNVEV (reference sequence). V lost 5 bases and J lost 4, with 14 bases in between. The CDR3 sequence is CASSPPSRATEAFF. CDR3 DNA: TGTGCCAGCAGTCCCCCAAGCAGGGCCACTGAAGCTTTCTTT.

The chain carries TRBV6-1 and TRBJ2-5, with TRBD2 identical over 7 bases. Trimming removed 2 bases from V and 0 bases from J; junction bases left unmatched: 12. The CDR3 is made up of 18 amino acids. Per the germline V gene, CDR1 is MNHNS and CDR2 is SASEGT. The CDR3 sequence is CASSELRLSGAYQETQYF. The CDR3 region has the DNA TGTGCCAGCAGTGAATTAAGGTTGAGCGGGGCCTACCAAGAGACCCAGTACTTC.

The chain employs TRBV5-6 and TRBJ2-7; D remains ambiguous. V was clipped by 0 bases and J by 0 bases, with 7 bases between them. Germline V CDR1 and CDR2: SGHDT, YYEEEE. The CDR3 length is 14 residues. CDR3 amino acids: CASSLDLDSYEQYF. In nucleotides, the CDR3 is TGTGCCAGCAGCTTGGACTTAGACTCCTACGAGCAGTACTTC.

The rearrangement joins TRBV19 to TRBJ1-1; the match to TRBD1 covers 7 bases. The germline V gene encodes CDR1 LNHDA and CDR2 SQIVND (reference sequence). The CDR3 is 15 residues long. Losses at the gene ends were 5 bases for V and 2 bases for J; bases not matched to a gene: 8. The CDR3 nucleotides are TGTGCCAGTAGTTCCGCAGCAGGGGGAAACACTGAAGCTTTCTTT. Protein product: CASSSAAGGNTEAFF.

As concerns this clone: Other nucleotide sequences in the sample specify the same CDR3. The V gene is TRBV5-1, the J gene TRBJ2-3, with 7 bases identical to TRBD1. The CDR3 sequence is 15 residues long. Germline trimming cut 4 bases from V and 0 bases from J; bases unmatched to any gene: 5. From germline, CDR1 is SGHRS and CDR2 YFSETQ. Written as DNA, the CDR3 is TGCGCCAGCAGCCTTAGACAGGGTAGCACAGATACGCAGTATTTT. Protein product: CASSLRQGSTDTQYF.

This chain uses TRBV9 with TRBJ2-7; 9 bases align to TRBD2. Trimming at V came to 4 bases and at J to 5 bases, leaving 10 bases not matched to a gene. Looked up from germline, CDR1 is SGDLS and CDR2 is YYNGEE. This CDR3 contains 15 residues. For the CDR3, the DNA is TGTGCCAGCAGCCCGCCTGGCGGGAGGGCCGACGAGCAGTACTTC. This sequence encodes CASSPPGGRADEQYF.

The chain carries TRBV27 and TRBJ1-1; 8 bases fit TRBD1. V shed 3 bases, J shed 1 base, and the junction held 1 base outside the gene matches. Germline V gene sequence: CDR1 MNHEY, CDR2 SMNVEV (reference sequence). This CDR3 region has 14 residues. The CDR3 DNA follows: TGTGCCAGCAGTTTCGGACAGGGGAACACTGAAGCTTTCTTT. This sequence encodes CASSFGQGNTEAFF.

The V and J genes are TRBV6-1 and TRBJ1-1; D not certain. V lost 2 bases and J 4 bases, leaving 11 bases between the germline ends. Germline CDR1 is MNHNS and CDR2 is SASEGT. The length of the CDR3 is 14 residues. The CDR3, as DNA: TGTGCCAGCAGTGAATTAAGTCCCAGCACTGAAGCTTTCTTT. This gives the protein CASSELSPSTEAFF.

The genes are TRBV5-1 and TRBJ2-7; no clear D. V lost 6 bases to trimming and J lost 3 bases, with 13 bases between them. The CDR3 length is 13 residues. Germline lookup yields CDR1 SGHRS and CDR2 YFSETQ. CDR3 DNA: TGCGCCAGCAACTCCCCCGATGGCTACGAGCAGTACTTC. Protein sequence: CASNSPDGYEQYF. Together with reference TRBV5-1 and TRBJ2-7, the CDR3 gives the full variable domain: KAGVTQTPRYLIKTRGQQVTLSCSPISGHRSVSWYQQTPGQGLQFLFEYFSETQRNKGNFPGRFSGRQFSNSRSEMNVSTLELGDSALYLCASNSPDGYEQYFGPGTRLTVT.

The CDR3 DNA sequence: TGTGCCAGCAGCTTAGACTACGCGGGAGGAACCGATACGCAGTATTTT. This sequence encodes CASSLDYAGGTDTQYF. The gene calls are TRBV7-2 and TRBJ2-3; the match to TRBD2 covers 8 bases. This CDR3 comprises 16 residues. Unmatched junction bases numbered 9, after V lost 1 base and J lost 6 bases. Germline lookup yields CDR1 SGHTA and CDR2 FQGNSA.

The chain links TRBV29-1 to TRBJ1-2; TRBD1 might be the D (5 bases). Per germline, CDR1 SQVTM and CDR2 ANQGSEA. The length of the CDR3 is 16 residues. Trimming shortened V by 3 bases and J by 6 bases, and 23 bases separated the two germline ends. This CDR3 reads CSVDITFGGDHDGYTF. The CDR3 DNA follows: TGCAGCGTTGATATTACCTTCGGGGGGGATCACGATGGCTACACCTTC.